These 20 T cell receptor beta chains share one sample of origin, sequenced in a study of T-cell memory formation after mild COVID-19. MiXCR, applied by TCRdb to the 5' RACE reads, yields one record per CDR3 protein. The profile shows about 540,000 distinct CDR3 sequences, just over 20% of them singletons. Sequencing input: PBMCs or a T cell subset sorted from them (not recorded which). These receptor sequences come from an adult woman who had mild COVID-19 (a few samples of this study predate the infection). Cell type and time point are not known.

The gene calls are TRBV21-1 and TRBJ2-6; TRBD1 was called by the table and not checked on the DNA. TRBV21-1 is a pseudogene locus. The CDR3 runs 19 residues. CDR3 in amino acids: CASSKGGEQLGSGANVLTF. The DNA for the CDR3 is TGTGCCAGCAGCAAAGGGGGGGAACAGCTGGGCTCTGGGGCCAACGTCCTGACTTTC.

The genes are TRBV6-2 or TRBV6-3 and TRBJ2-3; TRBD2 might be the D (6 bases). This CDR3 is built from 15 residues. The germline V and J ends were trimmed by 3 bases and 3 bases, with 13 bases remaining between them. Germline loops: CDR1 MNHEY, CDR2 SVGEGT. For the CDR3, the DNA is TGTGCCAGCAGTTATGGGGGAGGTGGGACAGATACGCAGTATTTT. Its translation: CASSYGGGGTDTQYF.

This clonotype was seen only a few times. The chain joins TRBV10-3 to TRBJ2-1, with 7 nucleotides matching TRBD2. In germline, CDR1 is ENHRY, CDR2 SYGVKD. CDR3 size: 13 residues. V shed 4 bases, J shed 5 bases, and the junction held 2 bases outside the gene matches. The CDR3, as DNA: TGTGCCATCAGTGGGGGGGGAAACAATGAGCAGTTCTTC. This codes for CAISGGGNNEQFF.

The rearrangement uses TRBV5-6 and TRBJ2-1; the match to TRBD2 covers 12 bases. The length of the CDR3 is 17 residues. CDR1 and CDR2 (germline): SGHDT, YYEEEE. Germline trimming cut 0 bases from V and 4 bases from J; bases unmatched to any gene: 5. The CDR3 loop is CASSLGSSGRVYNEQFF. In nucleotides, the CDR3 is TGTGCCAGCAGCTTGGGATCTAGCGGGAGGGTTTACAATGAGCAGTTCTTC.

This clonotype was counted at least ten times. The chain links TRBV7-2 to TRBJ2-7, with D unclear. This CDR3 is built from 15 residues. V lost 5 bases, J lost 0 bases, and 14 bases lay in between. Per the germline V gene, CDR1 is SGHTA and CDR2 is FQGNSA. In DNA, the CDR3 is TGTGCCAGCAGCCCGGTGGGCGGCAGCTCCTACGAGCAGTACTTC. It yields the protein CASSPVGGSSYEQYF.

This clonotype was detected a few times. The CDR3 DNA is TGCAGCGTTGTGTCCGGGAACACCGGGGAGCTGTTTTTT. Protein product: CSVVSGNTGELFF. The rearrangement links TRBV29-1 to TRBJ2-2; D ambiguous. The V and J ends lost 4 bases and 1 base respectively, with 7 bases between them. The CDR3 runs 13 residues. The V gene's germline CDR1 is SQVTM and CDR2 ANQGSEA.

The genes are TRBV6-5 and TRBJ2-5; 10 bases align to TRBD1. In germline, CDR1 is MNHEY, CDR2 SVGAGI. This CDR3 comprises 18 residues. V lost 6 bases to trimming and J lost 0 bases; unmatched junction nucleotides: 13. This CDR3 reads CASRHPGQGSPDQETQYF. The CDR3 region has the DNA TGTGCCAGCAGGCACCCGGGACAGGGGTCCCCTGACCAAGAGACCCAGTACTTC.

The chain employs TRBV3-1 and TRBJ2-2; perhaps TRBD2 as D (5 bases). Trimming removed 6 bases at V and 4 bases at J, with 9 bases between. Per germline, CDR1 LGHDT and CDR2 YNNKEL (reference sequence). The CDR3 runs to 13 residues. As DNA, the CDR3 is TGTGCCAGCAGACATCGGGGCACCGGGGAGCTGTTTTTT. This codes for CASRHRGTGELFF.

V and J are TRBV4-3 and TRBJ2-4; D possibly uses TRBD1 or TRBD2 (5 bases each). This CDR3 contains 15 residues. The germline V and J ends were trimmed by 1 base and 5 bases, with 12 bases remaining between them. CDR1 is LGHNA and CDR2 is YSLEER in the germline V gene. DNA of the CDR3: TGCGCCAGCAGCCAAGTACCAGGGAGTGAAAACATTCAGTACTTC. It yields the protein CASSQVPGSENIQYF.

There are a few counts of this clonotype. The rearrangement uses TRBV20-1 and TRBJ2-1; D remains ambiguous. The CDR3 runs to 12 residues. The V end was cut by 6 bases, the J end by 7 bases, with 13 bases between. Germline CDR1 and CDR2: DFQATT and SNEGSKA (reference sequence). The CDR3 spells CSALRKENEQFF. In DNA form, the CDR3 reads TGCAGTGCCCTTCGCAAGGAAAATGAGCAGTTCTTC.

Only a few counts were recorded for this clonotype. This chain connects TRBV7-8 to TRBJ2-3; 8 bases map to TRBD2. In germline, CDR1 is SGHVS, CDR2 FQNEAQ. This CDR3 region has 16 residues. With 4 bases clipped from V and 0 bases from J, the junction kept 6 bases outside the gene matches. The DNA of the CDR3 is TGTGCCAGCAGCTCCCCACTAGCGGTTAGCACAGATACGCAGTATTTT. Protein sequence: CASSSPLAVSTDTQYF. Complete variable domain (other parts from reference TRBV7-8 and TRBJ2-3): GAGVSQSPRYKVAKRGQDVALRCDPISGHVSLFWYQQALGQGPEFLTYFQNEAQLDKSGLPSDRFFAERPEGSVSTLKIQRTQQEDSAVYLCASSSPLAVSTDTQYFGPGTRLTVL.

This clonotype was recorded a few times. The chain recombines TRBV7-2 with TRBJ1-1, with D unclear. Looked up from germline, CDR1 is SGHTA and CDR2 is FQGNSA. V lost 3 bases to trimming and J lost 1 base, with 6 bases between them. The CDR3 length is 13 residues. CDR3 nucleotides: TGTGCCAGCAGCTTTGACACGAACACTGAAGCTTTCTTT. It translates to CASSFDTNTEAFF.

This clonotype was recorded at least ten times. CDR3 DNA: TGTGCCAGCAGCCCTGAGCTTAACCGGGACAGAAACATTCAGTACTTC. Translation gives CASSPELNRDRNIQYF. This sequence joins TRBV7-9 and TRBJ2-4; 7 nucleotides agree with TRBD1. Losses at the gene ends were 5 bases for V and 6 bases for J; bases not matched to a gene: 13. This CDR3 is built from 16 residues. CDR1 and CDR2 (germline): SEHNR, FQNEAQ (reference sequence).

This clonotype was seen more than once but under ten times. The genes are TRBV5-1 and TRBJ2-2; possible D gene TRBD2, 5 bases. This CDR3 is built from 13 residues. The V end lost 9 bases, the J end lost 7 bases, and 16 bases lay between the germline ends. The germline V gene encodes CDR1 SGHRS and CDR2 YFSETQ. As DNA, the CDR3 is TGCGCCACCATAGAGGGATTGGGCGGGGAGCTGTTTTTT. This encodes CATIEGLGGELFF. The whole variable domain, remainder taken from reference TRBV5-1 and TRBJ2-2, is KAGVTQTPRYLIKTRGQQVTLSCSPISGHRSVSWYQQTPGQGLQFLFEYFSETQRNKGNFPGRFSGRQFSNSRSEMNVSTLELGDSALYLCATIEGLGGELFFGEGSRLTVL.

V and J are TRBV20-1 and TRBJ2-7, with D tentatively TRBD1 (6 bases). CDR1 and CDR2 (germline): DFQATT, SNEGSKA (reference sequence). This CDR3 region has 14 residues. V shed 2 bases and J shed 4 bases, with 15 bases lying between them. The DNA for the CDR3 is TGCAGTGCTAGACCCGTTGGCAGGGGTTACGAGCAGTACTTC. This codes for CSARPVGRGYEQYF.

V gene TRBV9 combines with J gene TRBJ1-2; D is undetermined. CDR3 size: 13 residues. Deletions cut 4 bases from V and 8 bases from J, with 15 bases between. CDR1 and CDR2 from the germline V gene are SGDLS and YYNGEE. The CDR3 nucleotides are TGTGCCAGCAGCCCCGCGTTGGGTGTAGGCTACACCTTC. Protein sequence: CASSPALGVGYTF.

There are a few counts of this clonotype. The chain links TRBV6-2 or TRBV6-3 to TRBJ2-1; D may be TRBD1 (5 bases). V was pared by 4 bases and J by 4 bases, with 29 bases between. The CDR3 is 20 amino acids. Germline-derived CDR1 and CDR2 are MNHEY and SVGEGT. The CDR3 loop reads CASSLNQLGLSRQPYNEQFF. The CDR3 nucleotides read TGTGCCAGCAGTTTGAATCAGCTTGGGCTCTCGAGACAGCCTTACAATGAGCAGTTCTTC.

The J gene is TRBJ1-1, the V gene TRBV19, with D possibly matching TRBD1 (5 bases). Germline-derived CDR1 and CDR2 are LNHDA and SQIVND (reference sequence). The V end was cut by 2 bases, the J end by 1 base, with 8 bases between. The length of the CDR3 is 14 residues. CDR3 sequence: CASSIWGRNTEAFF. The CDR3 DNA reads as TGTGCCAGTAGTATATGGGGACGGAACACTGAAGCTTTCTTT.

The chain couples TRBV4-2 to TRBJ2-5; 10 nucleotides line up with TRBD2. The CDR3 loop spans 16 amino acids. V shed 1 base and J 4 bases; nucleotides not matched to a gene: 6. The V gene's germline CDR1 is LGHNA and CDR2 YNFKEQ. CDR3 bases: TGTGCCAGCAGCCAAGGTTCTAGCGGGAGTGTAGAGACCCAGTACTTC. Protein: CASSQGSSGSVETQYF.

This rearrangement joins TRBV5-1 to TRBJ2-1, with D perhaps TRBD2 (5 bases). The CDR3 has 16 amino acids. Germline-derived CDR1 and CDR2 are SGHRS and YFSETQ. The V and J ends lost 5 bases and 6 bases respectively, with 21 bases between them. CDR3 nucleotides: TGCGCCAGCAGTCAACAAAACAGCTTAAGCGGCAATGAGCAGTTCTTC. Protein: CASSQQNSLSGNEQFF.